This TCR beta chain was recorded in a study of shared clonotypes between healthy human individuals. Study background: The study drew on a couple of women and three men aged 18 to 49 as donors. Plates per donor: three CD4 naive, three CD4 memory, two CD8 naive, one CD8 memory. Findings and caveats of the study: The sampled material consisted only of blood, and tissue repertoires are likely to differ. When compared with the clonotypes that were shared by all four sorted-subset donors, the non-shared clonotypes turned out to have lower generation probabilities.

About this clone itself: The antigen is not known.

V was clipped by 1 base and J by 11 bases, with 27 bases between them. Germline lookup yields CDR1 SGHRS and CDR2 YFSETQ. This CDR3 comprises 17 residues. Data came from immunoSEQ multiplex PCR; TCRdb stores just in-frame clones and leaves some out. The profile shows 980,000 or so clones, 70% to 85% of them singletons. The material sequenced was memory CD4+ T cells sorted from blood. Subset: CD45RA-negative fraction. This sequence originates from a man aged 18 to 29 in good health. The chain combines TRBV5-1 with TRBJ1-1; maybe TRBD1 (5 bases). CDR3 in amino acids: CASSLRGNEARAENAFF. Here the CDR3 DNA reads TGCGCCAGCAGCTTGAGAGGGAACGAAGCCAGGGCAGAAAATGCTTTCTTT.